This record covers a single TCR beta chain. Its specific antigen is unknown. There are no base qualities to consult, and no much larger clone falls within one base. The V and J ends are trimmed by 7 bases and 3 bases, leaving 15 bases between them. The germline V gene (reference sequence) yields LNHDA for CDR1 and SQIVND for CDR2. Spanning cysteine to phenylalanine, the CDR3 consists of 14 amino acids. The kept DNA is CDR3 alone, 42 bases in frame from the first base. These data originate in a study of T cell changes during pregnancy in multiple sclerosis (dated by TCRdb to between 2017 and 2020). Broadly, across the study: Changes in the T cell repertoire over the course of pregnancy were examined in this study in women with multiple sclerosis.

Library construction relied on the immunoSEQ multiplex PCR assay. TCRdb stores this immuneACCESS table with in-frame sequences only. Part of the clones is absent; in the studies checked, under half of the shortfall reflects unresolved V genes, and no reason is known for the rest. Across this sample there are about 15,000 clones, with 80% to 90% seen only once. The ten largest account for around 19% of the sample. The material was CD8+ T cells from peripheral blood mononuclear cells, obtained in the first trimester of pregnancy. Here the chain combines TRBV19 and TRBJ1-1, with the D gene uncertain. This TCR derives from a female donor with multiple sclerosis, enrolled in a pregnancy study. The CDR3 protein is CASTPSRKYTEAFF. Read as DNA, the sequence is TGTGCCAGTACGCCTTCTAGGAAATACACTGAAGCTTTCTTT.